A selection of T cell receptor beta chains follows, all from one sample in a study of identical twins. TCRdb recomputed calls from the 5' RACE reads with MiXCR, one row per CDR3 protein. Here the sample spans 550,000 to 700,000 distinct CDR3 sequences, around 20% being singletons. A further study also used this sample, focusing on T cells expressing NK-cell markers.

Sequencing input: PBMCs. These receptor sequences come from a woman in her late teens or twenties in good health. Each CDR3 is given with its conserved first and last residue. The order of the fields is D gene, V gene, clone size, CDR3 length, J gene, CDR3 protein, CDR3 DNA. The D gene is left open where the match is weak. Not all rows give a size; the values are once, few, many and, for expanded clones, a class.

NA,TRBV20-1,many,11,TRBJ2-1,CSARSANEQFF,TGCAGTGCTAGGAGCGCCAATGAGCAGTTCTTC
NA,TRBV6-2/TRBV6-3,NA,13,TRBJ2-2,CACDQRSRRELFF,TGTGCCTGCGACCAGCGGTCTCGTAGGGAGCTGTTTTTT
NA,TRBV7-2,NA,12,TRBJ1-1,CASSPNREGAFF,TGTGCCAGCAGCCCAAACAGGGAGGGGGCTTTCTTT
NA,TRBV28,NA,15,TRBJ2-3,CASSKGGEGSDTQYF,TGTGCCAGCAGCAAAGGGGGGGAGGGGTCAGATACGCAGTATTTT
NA,TRBV6-5,many,15,TRBJ2-7,CASSSDSGPTYEQYF,TGTGCCAGCAGTTCCGACAGCGGTCCTACCTACGAGCAGTACTTC
TRBD2,TRBV10-3,few,15,TRBJ2-1,CATGLAGTAVDEQFF,TGTGCCACCGGACTAGCGGGGACGGCGGTTGATGAGCAGTTCTTC
NA,TRBV11-2,NA,13,TRBJ2-5,CASSPGVGETQYF,TGTGCCAGCAGCCCGGGGGTAGGAGAGACCCAGTACTTC
TRBD2,TRBV29-1,NA,14,TRBJ2-1,CSVETSGGYNEQFF,TGCAGCGTGGAGACTAGCGGGGGTTACAATGAGCAGTTCTTC
NA,TRBV29-1,many,12,TRBJ2-5,CSGYGAEETQYF,TGCAGCGGGTACGGAGCGGAAGAGACCCAGTACTTC
NA,TRBV10-3,NA,15,TRBJ1-4,CAISERNRANEKLFF,TGTGCCATCAGTGAGAGAAACAGGGCTAATGAAAAACTGTTTTTT
NA,TRBV7-8,NA,15,TRBJ2-3,CASSPFAGSTDTQYF,TGTGCCAGCAGCCCATTTGCGGGCAGCACAGATACGCAGTATTTT
NA,TRBV18,many,11,TRBJ2-7,CASSATVEQYF,TGTGCCAGCTCAGCGACGGTCGAGCAGTACTTC
TRBD1,TRBV5-1,few,15,TRBJ2-1,CASSLDPGGSNEQFF,TGCGCCAGCAGCTTGGATCCAGGGGGTTCGAATGAGCAGTTCTTC
TRBD2,TRBV5-1,many,16,TRBJ2-5,CASSSELAGYMKTQYF,TGCGCCAGCAGCTCAGAACTAGCGGGGTATATGAAGACCCAGTACTTC
NA,TRBV12-3/TRBV12-4,NA,13,TRBJ2-7,CASSSGNTYEQYF,TGTGCCAGCAGTTCAGGAAATACCTACGAGCAGTACTTC
NA,TRBV5-1,NA,14,TRBJ1-2,CASASEISDYGYTF,TGCGCCAGCGCTAGCGAGATAAGCGACTATGGCTACACCTTC
TRBD2,TRBV9,few,14,TRBJ2-3,CASSVGTSPHTQYF,TGTGCCAGCAGCGTCGGGACTAGTCCCCATACGCAGTATTTT
NA,TRBV5-5,NA,11,TRBJ2-7,CASQLEGEQYF,TGTGCCAGCCAGCTCGAAGGGGAGCAGTACTTC
TRBD2,TRBV7-8,few,15,TRBJ2-2,CASSLPSGSTGELFF,TGTGCCAGCAGCCTTCCTAGCGGGAGCACCGGGGAGCTGTTTTTT
NA,TRBV12-3/TRBV12-4,NA,15,TRBJ2-3,CASSFGPKRSGTQYF,TGTGCCAGCAGTTTCGGCCCTAAACGAAGTGGTACGCAGTATTTT
NA,TRBV11-1,few,16,TRBJ2-3,CASSLPGGAFTDTQYF,TGTGCCAGCAGCTTACCGGGCGGGGCTTTCACAGATACGCAGTATTTT
TRBD2,TRBV27,once,18,TRBJ2-1,CASSSLAARSASYNEQFF,TGTGCCAGCAGTTCACTAGCGGCTCGGTCAGCCTCCTACAATGAGCAGTTCTTC
NA,TRBV10-2,NA,14,TRBJ2-7,CASSEGIQPYEQYF,TGCGCCAGCAGTGAAGGGATACAGCCCTACGAGCAGTACTTC
TRBD1,TRBV7-9,many,15,TRBJ2-2,CASSLGTENTGELFF,TGTGCCAGCAGCCTTGGGACAGAGAACACCGGGGAGCTGTTTTTT
NA,TRBV29-1,NA,12,TRBJ2-5,CSLLYQSETQYF,TGCAGCCTCCTATATCAGTCGGAGACCCAGTACTTC
NA,TRBV5-1,NA,18,TRBJ2-6,CASSTTGDGRSGANVLTF,TGCGCCAGCAGCACTACCGGGGATGGTAGATCTGGGGCCAACGTCCTGACTTTC
NA,TRBV29-1,many,13,TRBJ2-5,CSVVAVARETQYF,TGCAGCGTTGTCGCAGTGGCTCGAGAGACCCAGTACTTC
TRBD1,TRBV24-1,once,18,TRBJ1-1,CATSEITADRGEVGEAFF,TGTGCCACCAGTGAGATCACTGCCGACAGGGGGGAAGTGGGTGAAGCTTTCTTT
TRBD2,TRBV5-8,NA,13,TRBJ2-1,CASSGSSGPEQFF,TGTGCCAGCAGCGGAAGTAGCGGGCCGGAGCAGTTCTTC
NA,TRBV20-1,few,13,TRBJ2-7,CSASARRDYEQYF,TGCAGTGCTAGCGCGAGGAGAGACTACGAGCAGTACTTC
NA,TRBV20-1,many,14,TRBJ2-3,CSASLGGSTDTQYF,TGCAGTGCTAGTCTCGGGGGTAGCACAGATACGCAGTATTTT
NA,TRBV12-3/TRBV12-4,NA,14,TRBJ2-2,CASSSRGPTGELFF,TGTGCCAGCAGTTCCCGGGGTCCCACCGGGGAGCTGTTTTTT
TRBD2,TRBV12-3/TRBV12-4,many,13,TRBJ2-1,CASRGTSGNEQFF,TGTGCCAGCAGAGGGACTAGCGGGAATGAGCAGTTCTTC
TRBD1,TRBV29-1,many,13,TRBJ1-2,CSAGQGRTYGYTF,TGCAGCGCGGGACAGGGGCGTACTTATGGCTACACCTTC
NA,TRBV20-1,few,13,TRBJ2-1,CSAGAPHGNEQFF,TGCAGTGCGGGTGCCCCCCATGGGAATGAGCAGTTCTTC